The 31 T cell receptor beta chains presented below share a single source sample, sequenced in a study of radiation and T cells in renal cell carcinoma (dated by TCRdb to the early 2020s). The intended sense of this specimen's time point label: blood 4 weeks post-SBRT, at nephrectomy. Sample treatment or condition, as interpreted from the label and publication: 15 Gy SBRT to primary tumor, nephrectomy 4 weeks later. The library came from the immunoSEQ multiplex PCR assay. This immuneACCESS table, as held by TCRdb, lists in-frame sequences with V and J called but not all clones. Of the missing ones, under half trace to an unresolved V gene in checked studies; the others have no known cause. The table for this sample lists approximately 170,000 clones; 88% of them were counted only once. The ten largest account for over 9% of the sample. The sample in question was blood, obtained from a patient whose treatment included radiotherapy and nephrectomy. Source of these receptors: a woman in her fifties or sixties with renal cell carcinoma.

The chain carries TRBV7-2 and TRBJ1-2; a weak D match, TRBD1 (6 bases). CDR3 length: 14 residues. The germline CDR1 and CDR2 sequences are SGHTA and FQGNSA. Trimming pared 2 bases from V and 8 bases from J, leaving 15 bases between. The CDR3 region is CASSLWLLQGGYTF. The CDR3, as DNA: TGTGCCAGCAGCTTATGGTTACTCCAGGGGGGCTACACCTTC.

The chain has TRBV4-2 and TRBJ1-2, with 9 bases matching TRBD1. This CDR3 has 16 amino acids. The germline V gene encodes CDR1 LGHNA and CDR2 YNFKEQ. V lost 2 bases to trimming and J lost 5 bases; unmatched junction nucleotides: 9. CDR3 DNA sequence: TGTGCCAGCAGCCAATCTCCGGGACAGGGATTGTATGGCTACACCTTC. Its translation is CASSQSPGQGLYGYTF.

The V call is TRBV4-1, the J call TRBJ2-1; 11 bases agree with TRBD2. After removal of 2 bases from V and 4 bases from J, the junction contained 4 bases not matched to a gene. The CDR3 extends over 16 amino acids. Germline V gene sequence: CDR1 MGHRA, CDR2 YSYEKL. The CDR3 is CASSQSWTSGYNEQFF. For the CDR3, the DNA is TGCGCCAGCAGCCAATCGTGGACTAGCGGGTACAATGAGCAGTTCTTC.

J is TRBJ2-7 and V is TRBV11-1; the match to TRBD1 covers 7 bases. The CDR3 is 15 amino acids. Trimming cost V 1 base and J 0 bases; bases outside gene matches: 3. CDR1 and CDR2 from the germline V gene are SGHAT and FQDESV (reference sequence). This CDR3 reads CASSLEGQSSYEQYF. CDR3 bases: TGTGCCAGCAGCTTAGAGGGACAGAGCTCCTACGAGCAGTACTTC.

In this sample, this clone turned up a few times. The chain is built from TRBV4-3 and TRBJ2-2; D unresolved. There are 17 residues in the CDR3. V lost 0 bases, J lost 0 bases, and 11 bases lay in between. Per the germline V gene, CDR1 is LGHNA and CDR2 is YSLEER. CDR3 coding DNA: TGCGCCAGCAGCCAAGACCCCATTAGGGCGAACACCGGGGAGCTGTTTTTT. It encodes CASSQDPIRANTGELFF.

This clone was seen a single time. This sequence joins TRBV29-1 and TRBJ2-7; the D gene could be TRBD1 or TRBD2 (5 bases each). The CDR3 extends over 14 amino acids. Per the germline V gene, CDR1 is SQVTM and CDR2 is ANQGSEA. With 1 base removed from V and 1 base from J, the gap between germline ends came to 11 bases. The CDR3 nucleotides read TGCAGCGTTGAAGTCGGGACGGGATCCTACGAGCAGTACTTC. This sequence encodes CSVEVGTGSYEQYF.

The rearrangement uses TRBV15 and TRBJ2-3, with D unresolved. The CDR3 has 16 residues. V dropped 5 bases and J dropped 2 bases, with 17 bases sitting between them. Germline-derived CDR1 and CDR2 are LNHNV and YYDKDF (reference sequence). CDR3: CATSPGPGYSTDTQYF. CDR3 nucleotide sequence: TGTGCCACCAGCCCTGGGCCTGGGTACTCCACAGATACGCAGTATTTT.

The CDR3 DNA sequence: TGTGCCAGCAGCGAGGCTCTTTCAACTAATGAAAAACTGTTTTTT. It translates to CASSEALSTNEKLFF. V is TRBV7-9 and J is TRBJ1-4; D remains unclear. Trimming cost V 5 bases and J 0 bases, with 10 bases left between them. The CDR3 extends over 15 amino acids. In germline, CDR1 is SEHNR, CDR2 FQNEAQ (reference sequence).

This chain joins TRBV2 and TRBJ2-5, with D tentatively TRBD2 (5 bases). CDR3 length: 13 amino acids. Germline-derived CDR1 and CDR2 are SNHLY and FYNNEI. V was shortened by 6 bases and J by 4 bases, with 12 bases between the two germline ends. Here the CDR3 reads CASSGLPGETQYF. The CDR3 DNA reads TGTGCCAGCAGCGGACTCCCCGGAGAGACCCAGTACTTC.

The chain uses TRBV2 and TRBJ2-7; D not certain. The germline V gene has CDR1 SNHLY and CDR2 FYNNEI. The CDR3 contains 14 residues. V lost 8 bases and J 7 bases, leaving 21 bases between the germline ends. Here the CDR3 reads CASRAGTIPFEQYF. CDR3 sequence (DNA): TGTGCCAGCCGGGCCGGCACCATTCCCTTTGAGCAGTACTTC. Complete variable domain (other parts from reference TRBV2 and TRBJ2-7): EPEVTQTPSHQVTQMGQEVILRCVPISNHLYFYWYRQILGQKVEFLVSFYNNEISEKSEIFDDQFSVERPDGSNFTLKIRSTKLEDSAMYFCASRAGTIPFEQYFGPGTRLTVT.

The chain couples TRBV6-6 to TRBJ1-1, with D possibly being TRBD1 (6 bases). This CDR3 contains 15 residues. Trimming removed 0 bases from V and 4 bases from J, with 12 bases in between. The germline gives CDR1 MNHNY, CDR2 SVGAGI (reference sequence). CDR3 nucleotide sequence: TGTGCCAGCAGTTACTCGGGGAGGGGGACCACTGAAGCTTTCTTT. It codes for CASSYSGRGTTEAFF.

The J gene is TRBJ2-2, the V gene TRBV6-6; D gene uncertain. Looked up from germline, CDR1 is MNHNY and CDR2 is SVGAGI (reference sequence). V lost 6 bases to trimming and J lost 0 bases, with 8 bases between them. The CDR3 loop spans 14 amino acids. CDR3 sequence reads: CASSLPTNTGELFF. The CDR3, as DNA: TGTGCCAGCAGCCTTCCAACGAACACCGGGGAGCTGTTTTTT.

The rearrangement uses TRBV10-3 and TRBJ2-7; 9 bases are shared with TRBD2. V was pared by 3 bases and J by 6 bases, with 9 bases of the junction left unmatched. The germline V gene has CDR1 ENHRY and CDR2 SYGVKD. The CDR3 is 15 amino acids. This CDR3 is CAISDVAGEEGEQYF. The CDR3 DNA sequence: TGTGCCATCAGTGACGTAGCGGGGGAAGAAGGCGAGCAGTACTTC.

The V call is TRBV19, the J call TRBJ2-7, with 14 nucleotides matching TRBD2. Germline V gives CDR1 LNHDA, CDR2 SQIVND (reference sequence). The ends lost 3 bases at V and 5 bases at J; junction bases unmatched: 6. The CDR3 spans 16 residues. The CDR3 reads CASSMVWTSGGNEQYF. The CDR3 nucleotides read TGTGCCAGTAGTATGGTGTGGACTAGCGGGGGGAACGAGCAGTACTTC.

The V and J genes are TRBV14 and TRBJ2-7, with 7 bases aligning to TRBD1. Germline trimming cut 0 bases from V and 3 bases from J; bases unmatched to any gene: 5. Germline CDR1 reads SGHDN; CDR2 reads FVKESK. This CDR3 spans 15 amino acids. The DNA of the CDR3 is TGTGCCAGCAGCCAAGAGTTGGCAGGGGGCTACGAGCAGTACTTC. Protein: CASSQELAGGYEQYF.

V gene TRBV6-5 combines with J gene TRBJ1-2, with TRBD1 identical over 7 bases. V lost 6 bases to trimming and J lost 6 bases; unmatched junction nucleotides: 10. Germline V lookup: CDR1 MNHEY, CDR2 SVGAGI. The CDR3 length is 14 residues. As DNA, the CDR3 is TGTGCCAGCAGCCCCGAACAGGGGTGGGATGGCTACACCTTC. The encoded protein is CASSPEQGWDGYTF.

The chain has TRBV2 and TRBJ2-6; 7 positions agree with TRBD1. Germline CDR1 and CDR2: SNHLY and FYNNEI. The CDR3 spans 16 residues. Trimming cost V 6 bases and J 0 bases; bases outside gene matches: 5. CDR3 sequence reads: CASREDRSSGANVLTF. CDR3 DNA sequence: TGTGCCAGCAGAGAGGACAGGAGCTCTGGGGCCAACGTCCTGACTTTC.

The chain has TRBV7-9 and TRBJ1-3; D not certain. This CDR3 contains 15 residues. CDR1 and CDR2 from the germline V gene are SEHNR and FQNEAQ (reference sequence). The V end was cut by 2 bases, the J end by 0 bases, with 8 bases between. The CDR3 loop is CASSLSTGSGNTIYF. CDR3 DNA: TGTGCCAGCAGCTTATCAACGGGCTCTGGAAACACCATATATTTT.

The chain employs TRBV4-3 and TRBJ2-7; no firm D call. The CDR3 is 13 residues long. Germline V gene lookup returns CDR1 LGHNA and CDR2 YSLEER. V dropped 0 bases and J dropped 3 bases, with 6 bases sitting between them. This CDR3 is CASSQDDGYEQYF. Written as DNA, the CDR3 is TGCGCCAGCAGCCAAGACGACGGCTACGAGCAGTACTTC.

The rearrangement links TRBV5-8 to TRBJ2-7, with TRBD1 matching 7 bases. CDR1 and CDR2 (germline): SGHTS, YDEGEE. The CDR3 is made up of 16 amino acids. The junction had 10 bases not matched to a gene; V was cut back by 4 bases and J by 0 bases. DNA of the CDR3: TGTGCCAGCAGCGTACGAGGGGGCAGGAGCTCCTACGAGCAGTACTTC. Protein: CASSVRGGRSSYEQYF.

The J gene is TRBJ1-1, the V gene TRBV5-6; no firm D call. Germline V gene sequence: CDR1 SGHDT, CDR2 YYEEEE. This CDR3 is 16 amino acids long. V lost 1 base to trimming and J lost 0 bases, with 13 bases between them. The CDR3 sequence: CASSLSVGEVNTEAFF. CDR3 DNA: TGTGCCAGCAGCTTGTCGGTTGGGGAAGTGAACACTGAAGCTTTCTTT.

The V and J genes are TRBV4-3 and TRBJ2-3; no definite D call. Per the germline V gene, CDR1 is LGHNA and CDR2 is YSLEER. The length of the CDR3 is 15 residues. Between the trimmed V and J ends, which lost 1 base and 0 bases, there was a span of 8 bases. The CDR3 is CASSQGWGSTDTQYF. The DNA of the CDR3 is TGCGCCAGCAGCCAAGGGTGGGGAAGCACAGATACGCAGTATTTT.

This chain connects TRBV9 to TRBJ1-2; 12 bases fit TRBD1. With V trimmed by 4 bases and J by 7 bases, 8 bases remained unmatched. Per the germline V gene, CDR1 is SGDLS and CDR2 is YYNGEE. CDR3 length: 15 amino acids. The CDR3 spells CASSIPGTGGSGYTF. Here the CDR3 DNA reads TGTGCCAGCAGCATCCCTGGGACAGGGGGCAGTGGCTACACCTTC. Drawing the rest from reference TRBV9 and TRBJ1-2, the complete variable domain is DSGVTQTPKHLITATGQRVTLRCSPRSGDLSVYWYQQSLDQGLQFLIQYYNGEERAKGNILERFSAQQFPDLHSELNLSSLELGDSALYFCASSIPGTGGSGYTFGSGTRLTVV.

V usage is TRBV11-2 and J usage is TRBJ1-6; TRBD1 aligns across 7 bases. V gave up 5 bases and J gave up 9 bases; unmatched junction bases: 10. Germline V gives CDR1 SGHAT, CDR2 FQNNGV. The length of the CDR3 is 15 residues. For the CDR3, the DNA is TGTGCCAGCAGCACACCGGGACAGTTGGGTTCACCCCTCCACTTT. As protein: CASSTPGQLGSPLHF.

V and J are TRBV6-1 and TRBJ2-6; TRBD1 is a possible D gene (5 bases). The CDR3 has 19 amino acids. Germline V lookup: CDR1 MNHNS, CDR2 SASEGT. Trimming stripped 1 base from V and 0 bases from J, with 16 bases between. In nucleotides, the CDR3 is TGTGCCAGCAGTGAAGTGAAAGGGGTCCGACTCTCTGGGGCCAACGTCCTGACTTTC. This encodes CASSEVKGVRLSGANVLTF.

This clone has just a few counts. The gene calls are TRBV5-6 and TRBJ2-5; possible D gene TRBD2, 5 bases. The germline gives CDR1 SGHDT, CDR2 YYEEEE. The V end lost 7 bases, the J end lost 1 base, and 17 bases lay between the germline ends. The CDR3 covers 15 residues. In DNA, the CDR3 is TGTGCCAGCGTGGCGGGCCTAGCAATCCAAGAGACCCAGTACTTC. It yields the protein CASVAGLAIQETQYF.

The CDR3 bases are TGTGCCAGCAGCCAAGGAGGGGCAGCTCAGACTGAAGCTTTCTTT. As protein: CASSQGGAAQTEAFF. The chain uses TRBV4-2 and TRBJ1-1; D perhaps matches TRBD1 (5 bases). The germline gives CDR1 LGHNA, CDR2 YNFKEQ. V lost 1 base and J 5 bases, leaving 14 bases between the germline ends. The CDR3 covers 15 residues.

This clone was detected only once. J is TRBJ1-1 and V is TRBV9; D ambiguous. Trimming shortened V by 3 bases and J by 4 bases, and 13 bases separated the two germline ends. The germline CDR1 and CDR2 sequences are SGDLS and YYNGEE. This CDR3 region has 14 residues. The CDR3 DNA sequence: TGTGCCAGCAGCGAGGCCGGAGGAGTCACTGAAGCTTTCTTT. Its protein is CASSEAGGVTEAFF.

This chain links TRBV7-9 with TRBJ1-1; 10 bases line up with TRBD1. Germline assignment: CDR1 SEHNR and CDR2 FQNEAQ (reference sequence). V gave up 5 bases and J gave up 8 bases; unmatched junction bases: 11. The CDR3 loop spans 15 amino acids. CDR3 loop: CASSNRQGAEMEAFF. The CDR3 DNA is TGTGCCAGCAGCAATAGACAGGGGGCGGAGATGGAAGCTTTCTTT.

This chain connects TRBV25-1 to TRBJ1-2, with 7 nucleotides matching TRBD1. Trimming took 5 bases from V and 2 from J; bases not matched to a gene: 2. CDR1 and CDR2 from the germline V gene are MGHDK and SYGVNS. CDR3 length: 13 residues. The CDR3 region has the DNA TGTGCCAGCAGTAAGGGACAGAACTATGGCTACACCTTC. Amino acids: CASSKGQNYGYTF.

J is TRBJ1-3 and V is TRBV30, with a possible D match to TRBD1 (5 bases). V was trimmed by 8 bases and J by 4 bases, leaving 12 bases between them. Germline V gene lookup returns CDR1 GTSNPN and CDR2 SVGIG (reference sequence). The CDR3 sequence is 12 residues long. The CDR3 DNA sequence: TGTGCCAGAGAGGGGTCAGGAAACACCATATATTTT. This sequence encodes CAREGSGNTIYF.